A single sample gave rise to the 25 T cell receptor beta chains below, sequenced in a study of blood T cell repertoires in COVID-19 (dated by TCRdb to 2020 to 2022). Library preparation used the immunoSEQ multiplex PCR assay. TCRdb stores this immuneACCESS table with in-frame sequences only. Part of the clones is absent; in the studies checked, under half of the shortfall reflects unresolved V genes, and no reason is known for the rest. This sample gives under 250,000 clones in total; just under 85% of them show up just once. About 8.9% of the sample comes from the top ten. Sequenced sample: peripheral blood. All receptors derive from a man older than 75 with acute or convalescent COVID-19.

The rearrangement links TRBV12-3 or TRBV12-4 to TRBJ1-2, with D possibly TRBD1 on 6 matching bases. The CDR3 extends over 13 amino acids. V dropped 5 bases and J dropped 4 bases, with 11 bases sitting between them. The CDR3 region is CASSLGQSYGYTF. The CDR3 DNA is TGTGCCAGCAGTCTAGGACAGAGCTATGGCTACACCTTC.

The CDR3 spells CATSREVAGYSNQPQHF. Here the CDR3 DNA reads TGTGCCACCAGCAGAGAGGTGGCGGGGTATAGCAATCAGCCCCAGCATTTT. The rearrangement joins TRBV15 to TRBJ1-5; D unclear. This CDR3 has 17 amino acids. Trimming shortened V by 0 bases and J by 0 bases, and 12 bases separated the two germline ends. Per the germline V gene, CDR1 is LNHNV and CDR2 is YYDKDF (reference sequence). Filled out from reference TRBV15 and TRBJ1-5, the complete variable domain reads DAMVIQNPRYQVTQFGKPVTLSCSQTLNHNVMYWYQQKSSQAPKLLFHYYDKDFNNEADTPDNFQSRRPNTSFCFLDIRSPGLGDTAMYLCATSREVAGYSNQPQHFGDGTRLSIL.

This clone occurred a few times. The chain combines TRBV19 with TRBJ2-7; D may be TRBD1 (6 bases). This CDR3 contains 15 residues. The germline gives CDR1 LNHDA, CDR2 SQIVND (reference sequence). The ends were cut back, 2 bases at V and 1 base at J, with 12 bases in the middle. CDR3 nucleotides: TGTGCCAGTAGTATAAAACAGGGTCTGTCCTACGAGCAGTACTTC. As protein: CASSIKQGLSYEQYF.

This chain uses TRBV6-5 with TRBJ1-2; D remains unclear. Germline-derived CDR1 and CDR2 are MNHEY and SVGAGI. CDR3 length: 14 amino acids. The ends were cut back, 2 bases at V and 0 bases at J, with 7 bases in the middle. The CDR3 spells CASSYTITNYGYTF. CDR3 bases: TGTGCCAGCAGTTACACTATTACTAACTATGGCTACACCTTC.

This clone was seen once. The chain has TRBV5-4 and TRBJ2-2; 9 nucleotides agree with TRBD1. Germline values: CDR1 SGHNT, CDR2 YYREEE (reference sequence). The CDR3 runs 16 residues. The J segment lost 2 bases and the V segment lost 4 bases, leaving 6 bases of the junction unmatched. As DNA, the CDR3 is TGTGCCAGCAGCACACGCACAGGGGGCAACACCGGGGAGCTGTTTTTT. It translates to CASSTRTGGNTGELFF.

CDR3 sequence reads: CAWSPTGPEQPQHF. The CDR3 DNA is TGTGCCTGGAGCCCAACAGGGCCGGAACAGCCCCAGCATTTT. The J gene is TRBJ1-5, the V gene TRBV30; TRBD1 might be the D (6 bases). Between the trimmed V and J ends, which lost 3 bases and 7 bases, there was a span of 16 bases. Germline values: CDR1 GTSNPN, CDR2 SVGIG (reference sequence). The length of the CDR3 is 14 residues. Drawing the rest from reference TRBV30 and TRBJ1-5, the complete variable domain is SQTIHQWPATLVQPVGSPLSLECTVEGTSNPNLYWYRQAAGRGLQLLFYSVGIGQISSEVPQNLSASRPQDRQFILSSKKLLLSDSGFYLCAWSPTGPEQPQHFGDGTRLSIL.

This clone was counted once. The CDR3 protein is CASSLAGRPSNTGELFF. The DNA for the CDR3 is TGTGCCAGCAGCTTAGCTGGGAGGCCTAGCAACACCGGGGAGCTGTTTTTT. The V and J genes are TRBV7-2 and TRBJ2-2, with a tentative D call TRBD2 (6 bases). Germline V gene data show CDR1 as SGHTA and CDR2 as FQGNSA. This CDR3 spans 17 amino acids. Trimming cost V 0 bases and J 2 bases, with 13 bases left between them. Using reference TRBV7-2 and TRBJ2-2 for the parts outside the CDR3, the full variable domain is GAGVSQSPSNKVTEKGKDVELRCDPISGHTALYWYRQSLGQGLEFLIYFQGNSAPDKSGLPSDRFSAERTGGSVSTLTIQRTQQEDSAVYLCASSLAGRPSNTGELFFGEGSRLTVL.

The V gene is TRBV27, the J gene TRBJ1-4; D ambiguous. V shed 3 bases and J shed 0 bases, with 5 bases lying between them. CDR3 length: 14 amino acids. CDR1 MNHEY and CDR2 SMNVEV come from the germline V gene (reference sequence). As DNA, the CDR3 is TGTGCCAGCAGTTTTGCGGCAACTAATGAAAAACTGTTTTTT. Amino acid sequence: CASSFAATNEKLFF.

The chain combines TRBV5-4 with TRBJ2-2; no definite D call. V dropped 4 bases and J dropped 5 bases, with 18 bases sitting between them. Germline V gene sequence: CDR1 SGHNT, CDR2 YYREEE (reference sequence). This CDR3 is built from 16 residues. CDR3 in DNA: TGTGCCAGCAGCCCTATGTTGAACAGCTTGACCGGGGAGCTGTTTTTT. The encoded protein is CASSPMLNSLTGELFF.

The chain combines TRBV9 with TRBJ2-2; TRBD1 is a possible D gene (6 bases). The CDR3 has 13 residues. Germline V lookup: CDR1 SGDLS, CDR2 YYNGEE. The V and J ends lost 3 bases and 5 bases respectively, with 8 bases between them. In DNA, the CDR3 is TGTGCCAGCAGCGCACAGGGTACCGGGGAGCTGTTTTTT. This gives the protein CASSAQGTGELFF.

Here the CDR3 DNA reads TGTGCCAGCAGCCAAGAGGGGAGGGCCCCCGCCTACGAGCAGTACTTC. Its translation: CASSQEGRAPAYEQYF. The rearrangement uses TRBV3-1 (or the pseudogene TRBV3-2) and TRBJ2-7; 7 bases are a match to TRBD2. Germline CDR1 reads LGHDT; CDR2 reads YNNKEL (reference sequence). Trimming took 0 bases from V and 2 from J; bases not matched to a gene: 7. The CDR3 covers 16 residues.

V and J are TRBV2 and TRBJ1-4, with TRBD1 as a possible D gene (6 bases). CDR1 SNHLY and CDR2 FYNNEI come from the germline V gene. Deletions cut 7 bases from V and 6 bases from J, with 15 bases between. This CDR3 is built from 14 residues. CDR3 sequence (DNA): TGTGCCAGCAAACAGGGTAGGGGCGATGAAAAACTGTTTTTT. It specifies CASKQGRGDEKLFF.

The chain combines TRBV2 with TRBJ2-2; no clear D. CDR1 is SNHLY and CDR2 is FYNNEI in the germline V gene. This CDR3 is 11 amino acids long. V dropped 6 bases and J dropped 5 bases, with 4 bases sitting between them. CDR3 region: CASRRTGELFF. The CDR3 DNA sequence: TGTGCCAGCAGGCGGACCGGGGAGCTGTTTTTT.

The CDR3, as DNA: TGTGCCAGCAGCGATCGGGACAGAAGGGGAACGGATACGCAGTATTTT. As protein: CASSDRDRRGTDTQYF. The chain combines TRBV11-2 with TRBJ2-3; 7 nucleotides line up with TRBD1. V lost 5 bases to trimming and J lost 6 bases; unmatched junction nucleotides: 14. Germline lookup yields CDR1 SGHAT and CDR2 FQNNGV. The CDR3 is 16 residues long. Full variable domain (outside the CDR3, taken from reference TRBV11-2 and TRBJ2-3): EAGVAQSPRYKIIEKRQSVAFWCNPISGHATLYWYQQILGQGPKLLIQFQNNGVVDDSQLPKDRFSAERLKGVDSTLKIQPAKLEDSAVYLCASSDRDRRGTDTQYFGPGTRLTVL.

The chain has TRBV27 and TRBJ2-7; D perhaps matches TRBD1 (6 bases). The germline V gene encodes CDR1 MNHEY and CDR2 SMNVEV (reference sequence). CDR3 length: 14 residues. Trimming stripped 6 bases from V and 9 bases from J, with 21 bases between. The DNA of the CDR3 is TGTGCCAGCAGAGAAGCAGGGGCCCCCTTCGGGCAGTACTTC. Protein product: CASREAGAPFGQYF.

A few counts support this clone. The chain is built from TRBV6-6 and TRBJ1-4; TRBD1 matches at 7 bases. V lost 8 bases, J lost 6 bases, and 9 bases stayed unmatched. The CDR3 totals 14 residues. The germline gives CDR1 MNHNY, CDR2 SVGAGI (reference sequence). The CDR3 nucleotides read TGTGCCAGCTGGCGACAGGGAGGTGATGAAAAACTGTTTTTT. Its protein is CASWRQGGDEKLFF.

The V gene is TRBV10-1, the J gene TRBJ2-2; 8 bases match TRBD1. The J segment lost 0 bases and the V segment lost 3 bases, leaving 9 bases of the junction unmatched. The CDR3 is 18 residues long. Germline V gene sequence: CDR1 WNHNN, CDR2 SYGVQD (reference sequence). In DNA, the CDR3 is TGCGCCAGCAGTGAAGGCAGGGGGCGGACTGCGAACACCGGGGAGCTGTTTTTT. It is translated as CASSEGRGRTANTGELFF.

Here the CDR3 DNA reads TGTGCCAGCAGGGGACAGGGAGATACGCAGTATTTT. This encodes CASRGQGDTQYF. V and J are TRBV7-9 and TRBJ2-3, with TRBD1 matching over 9 bases. CDR1 is SEHNR, CDR2 FQNEAQ, per germline (reference sequence). There are 12 residues in the CDR3. Unmatched junction bases numbered 0, after V lost 6 bases and J lost 5 bases. The full variable domain, in which reference TRBV7-9 and TRBJ2-3 provide the parts outside the CDR3, is DTGVSQNPRHKITKRGQNVTFRCDPISEHNRLYWYRQTLGQGPEFLTYFQNEAQLEKSRLLSDRFSAERPKGSFSTLEIQRTEQGDSAMYLCASRGQGDTQYFGPGTRLTVL.

The rearrangement uses TRBV7-9 and TRBJ2-3; possibly TRBD2 for D (6 bases). Germline CDR1 is SEHNR and CDR2 is FQNEAQ (reference sequence). V lost 6 bases and J lost 0, with 22 bases in between. The CDR3 totals 18 residues. The DNA of the CDR3 is TGTGCCAGCAGTCATATTCGGGACTCCTTTCTTAGCACAGATACGCAGTATTTT. It yields the protein CASSHIRDSFLSTDTQYF.

J is TRBJ2-7 and V is TRBV19; tentative D call: TRBD2 (5 bases). In germline, CDR1 is LNHDA, CDR2 SQIVND (reference sequence). The V end was cut by 6 bases, the J end by 7 bases, with 13 bases between. This CDR3 spans 12 amino acids. The CDR3 nucleotides read TGTGCCAGTAGATCTCCCGGGGAGGAGCAGTACTTC. Its translation is CASRSPGEEQYF.

This chain uses TRBV18 with TRBJ2-3, with 8 bases matching TRBD2. This CDR3 is 14 amino acids long. V lost 5 bases, J lost 2 bases, and 3 bases stayed unmatched. CDR1 is KGHSH, CDR2 LQKENI, per germline. CDR3 DNA: TGTGCCAGCTCAGCAGCGGGGGACACAGATACGCAGTATTTT. It encodes CASSAAGDTDTQYF.

This clone was recorded only once. The chain employs TRBV6-6 and TRBJ1-2; D perhaps matches TRBD1 (6 bases). V lost 2 bases, J lost 5 bases, and 12 bases lay in between. Germline-derived CDR1 and CDR2 are MNHNY and SVGAGI (reference sequence). The CDR3 contains 14 residues. The CDR3 nucleotides read TGTGCCAGCAGTTACGCAGGGGCGACTTATGGCTACACCTTC. This sequence encodes CASSYAGATYGYTF.

The chain has TRBV7-8 and TRBJ2-1, with 8 nucleotides matching TRBD1. V shed 4 bases, J shed 10 bases, and the junction held 3 bases outside the gene matches. This CDR3 spans 12 amino acids. Per germline, CDR1 SGHVS and CDR2 FQNEAQ. In DNA form, the CDR3 reads TGTGCCAGCAGCTCCGGGACAGGCGAGCAGTTCTTC. Its protein product is CASSSGTGEQFF.

The rearrangement joins TRBV7-9 to TRBJ1-1; the match to TRBD1 covers 7 bases. Germline V gene sequence: CDR1 SEHNR, CDR2 FQNEAQ (reference sequence). This CDR3 is 13 amino acids long. The junction had 3 bases not matched to a gene; V was cut back by 3 bases and J by 5 bases. CDR3 protein: CASSFKGATEAFF. The CDR3 bases are TGTGCCAGCAGCTTCAAGGGGGCGACTGAAGCTTTCTTT.

V gene TRBV2 combines with J gene TRBJ1-1; 8 bases match TRBD1. CDR1 is SNHLY and CDR2 is FYNNEI in the germline V gene. The CDR3 totals 15 residues. V lost 8 bases and J lost 0; bases outside the gene matches: 8. CDR3 protein: CASRTRGRVNTEAFF. CDR3 DNA sequence: TGTGCCAGCCGGACCAGGGGGCGGGTGAACACTGAAGCTTTCTTT.